These T cell receptor beta chains were read from a single sample in a study of blood T cell repertoires in COVID-19. TCRdb's copy holds only in-frame clones and misses some; the assay was immunoSEQ multiplex PCR. The top ten hold under 5% of the sample, which has around 130,000 clones, approximately 87% seen once. Sequencing was done on a sample of peripheral blood. These receptors came from a man aged 60-69 years with acute or convalescent COVID-19. Each CDR3 is given with its conserved first and last residue. A D gene is named only where the DNA matches it firmly. The size entry is marked missing in some rows and otherwise reads once, few, many or a size class.

few	-	TRBV24-1	TRBJ1-2	TGTGCCACCAGTGACCAGGACAAGCCTAACTATGGCTACACCTTC	CATSDQDKPNYGYTF
few	TRBD1	TRBV10-2	TRBJ1-5	TGCGCCAGCAGTCCCTCAGGGGGCGGGGGTCAGCCCCAGCATTTT	CASSPSGGGGQPQHF
-	-	TRBV7-2	TRBJ1-2	TGTGCCAGCAGCTTTCCCGGAGGCCGACCGGATGGCTACACCTTC	CASSFPGGRPDGYTF
once	TRBD2	TRBV25-1	TRBJ2-1	TGTGCCAGCAGTGCGTGGACTAGCTTAGGCAATGAGCAGTTCTTC	CASSAWTSLGNEQFF
-	TRBD2	TRBV6-5	TRBJ2-3	TGTGCCAGCAGTTACTCTAGAGCGGGAGAAGATACGCAGTATTTT	CASSYSRAGEDTQYF
-	TRBD2	TRBV14	TRBJ2-3	TGTGCCAGCAGACCGGCTAGCGGGAGCGCAGATACGCAGTATTTT	CASRPASGSADTQYF
-	TRBD1	TRBV9	TRBJ2-7	TGTGCCAGCAGCGTAGGGGACAGGGGCTACGAGCAGTACTTC	CASSVGDRGYEQYF
once	-	TRBV13	TRBJ2-1	TGTGCCAGCAGCTTGGGTTGGGCAGGCAGCGGCAATGAGCAGTTCTTC	CASSLGWAGSGNEQFF
-	-	TRBV7-8	TRBJ2-7	TGTGCCAGCAGCACACCCCGGGACACCACCTACGAGCAGTACTTC	CASSTPRDTTYEQYF
-	-	TRBV5-8	TRBJ1-5	TGTGCCAGCAGCTTGGCCTTGGGGAGTGGAAGATGGAGCAATCAGCCCCAGCATTTT	CASSLALGSGRWSNQPQHF
-	-	TRBV5-6	TRBJ1-6	TGTGCCAGCAGCTTAACCCTACAGCCACCCCTCCACTTT	CASSLTLQPPLHF
-	TRBD2	TRBV7-7	TRBJ2-3	TGTGCTAGCAGTCCCGGACTAGCGGGTAGCACAGATACGCAGTATTTT	CASSPGLAGSTDTQYF
-	-	TRBV29-1	TRBJ1-2	TGCAGCGTCTCCTCGGGGGACTATGGCTACACCTTC	CSVSSGDYGYTF
few	TRBD1	TRBV28	TRBJ1-5	TGTGCCAGCGAAAGACAGGGGGATCAGCCCCAGCATTTT	CASERQGDQPQHF
once	-	TRBV6-5	TRBJ1-5	TGTGCCAGCAGTTACGGGGGGGCCCGCCAGCCCCAGCATTTT	CASSYGGARQPQHF
-	-	TRBV2	TRBJ1-2	TGTGCCAGCAGAAATACAGTGATCATAGGTGGCTACACCTTC	CASRNTVIIGGYTF
-	-	TRBV15	TRBJ1-5	TGTGCCACCGGAAGGAGTTATAGCAATCAGCCCCAGCATTTT	CATGRSYSNQPQHF
few	-	TRBV13	TRBJ2-7	TGTGCCAGCAGCTTGACGGGAAAAGGCGAGCAGTACTTC	CASSLTGKGEQYF
-	TRBD2	TRBV5-4	TRBJ2-1	TGTGCCAGCAGCCAAGGGACTAGCGGGAGTTGGAATGAGCAGTTCTTC	CASSQGTSGSWNEQFF
-	TRBD2	TRBV19	TRBJ2-5	TGTGCCAGTATTGGTCGGGCGGGAGCCGGGGAGACCCAGTACTTC	CASIGRAGAGETQYF
-	-	TRBV7-2	TRBJ1-4	TGTGCCAGCAGCTTCCAGGGAGGGACCAATGAAAAACTGTTTTTT	CASSFQGGTNEKLFF
-	-	TRBV5-1	TRBJ1-1	TGCGCCAGCAGCTTGGACGGGAATGGATTCGACACTGAAGCTTTCTTT	CASSLDGNGFDTEAFF
once	-	TRBV7-8	TRBJ2-1	TGTGCCAGCAGCTTAGTCGCCAGGACAAGCTCCTACAATGAGCAGTTCTTC	CASSLVARTSSYNEQFF
-	TRBD2	TRBV10-2	TRBJ2-5	TGCGCCAGCAACAGCGGGGTAGAGACCCAGTACTTC	CASNSGVETQYF